This T cell receptor (beta chain) originates from a study of T-cell memory formation after mild COVID-19. In its sample, this clonotype was seen many times. CDR1 LNHDA and CDR2 SQIVND come from the germline V gene (reference sequence). The trim removed 6 bases at V and 6 bases at J, leaving 9 bases unmatched. The CDR3 length is 15 residues. One entry per CDR3 protein results from TCRdb running MiXCR on the 5' RACE reads. The profile shows more than 300,000 distinct CDR3 sequences, around 20% of them singletons. Sequencing was performed on PBMCs or a T cell subset sorted from them (not recorded which). The TCR originated in a man aged 18 to 29 who had mild COVID-19 (a few samples of this study predate the infection). Cell type and time point are not known. J is TRBJ2-1 and V is TRBV19, with 9 bases identical to TRBD1. The CDR3 DNA is TGTGCCAGTAGGCCCGGGGACAGGGATTCCAATGAGCAGTTCTTC. Translated: CASRPGDRDSNEQFF. Full variable domain (missing parts from reference TRBV19 and TRBJ2-1): DGGITQSPKYLFRKEGQNVTLSCEQNLNHDAMYWYRQDPGQGLRLIYYSQIVNDFQKGDIAEGYSVSREKKESFPLTVTSAQKNPTAFYLCASRPGDRDSNEQFFGPGTRLTVL.